This TCR beta chain was observed in a study of T cell repertoires in cytomegalovirus infection. Background on the study: Matching HLA type and CMV infection were both indicated by public TCR beta signatures. General study findings and limits: In two of eight donors, the top clonotype was HLA-C-restricted CMV-specific. Cumulative public TCR beta family frequency identified CMV carriers with the relevant HLA.

TCRdb analysed the reads with MiXCR anew, one entry per CDR3 protein. The data contain approximately 400,000 distinct CDR3 sequences, approximately 31% of them singletons. The CDR3 length is 15 residues. The ends were cut back, 5 bases at V and 0 bases at J, with 8 bases in the middle. This clonotype was counted a few times. Its antigen remains unidentified. The sequence was collected from a human donor in good health (CMV status not recorded). Some clones in this sample may be carry-over from other donors' samples. The chain uses TRBV12-3 or TRBV12-4 and TRBJ2-6; D uncertain. The specimen was PBMCs. The CDR3 protein is CASSLDPSGANVLTF. As DNA, the CDR3 is TGTGCCAGCAGTCTGGACCCCTCTGGGGCCAACGTCCTGACTTTC.